Below, one TCR beta chain is given with its context. Symptom resolution, clearance, or two negative PCRs marked the recovered donors of Cohort 3. Germline V gene lookup returns CDR1 SNHLY and CDR2 FYNNEI. V was pared by 5 bases and J by 3 bases, with 15 bases between. There are 15 residues in the CDR3. Clones were sequenced by immunoSEQ multiplex PCR, and TCRdb holds only the in-frame ones, with some missing. This sample carries about 250,000 clones, just over 85% of them seen once, and the ten largest clones take about 16%. The sample originates from a study of blood T cell repertoires in COVID-19. This clonotype was sampled from a man aged 18-30 years who had recovered from COVID-19. The J gene is TRBJ2-3, the V gene TRBV2; possibly TRBD2 for D (7 bases). Specimen: PBMCs or T cells enriched from blood (not recorded which). The CDR3 loop is CASSRPGGGTDTQYF. CDR3 DNA: TGTGCCAGCAGTCGCCCGGGGGGCGGGACAGATACGCAGTATTTT.